These T cell receptor beta chains were read from a single sample in a study of Ad26.COV2.S vaccination and SARS-CoV-2 variants. The data were produced by immunoSEQ multiplex PCR, yet TCRdb's version contains in-frame clones alone and is incomplete. Found here are 380,000 or so clones, 70% to 90% of them singletons; the top ten hold about 10%. Sample: peripheral blood, taken in a trial of Ad26.COV2.S vaccine versus placebo. The receptors come from a person between 18 and 59 years old who received the Ad26.COV2.S COVID-19 vaccine or a placebo. Each CDR3 is given with its conserved first and last residue. Each record gives: V gene, J gene, D gene, clone size, CDR3 protein, CDR3 DNA. The D gene is left open where the match is weak. Size is stated for part of the rows, as once, few or many counts, or as a class when the clone is expanded.

TRBV6-5	TRBJ2-7	.	.	CASSYSRRQNRYEQYF	TGTGCCAGCAGTTACTCGAGGAGGCAGAACCGTTACGAGCAGTACTTC
TRBV24-1	TRBJ2-7	.	.	CATSDSEGTGSYEQYF	TGTGCCACCAGTGATTCTGAGGGAACGGGATCCTACGAGCAGTACTTC
TRBV28	TRBJ1-2	.	.	CASSLLTGGVYGYTF	TGTGCCAGCAGTTTATTGACGGGGGGGGTCTATGGCTACACCTTC
TRBV6-2/TRBV6-3	TRBJ2-4	TRBD2	few	CASSLGTSAGIQYF	TGTGCCAGCAGCCTAGGGACTAGCGCTGGCATTCAGTACTTC
TRBV18	TRBJ1-1	TRBD1	.	CASSPGTGGGTEAFF	TGTGCCAGCTCACCGGGGACAGGGGGCGGCACTGAAGCTTTCTTT
TRBV7-3	TRBJ1-6	.	few	CASSLGGGYNSPLHF	TGTGCCAGCAGCCTCGGAGGCGGTTATAATTCACCCCTCCACTTT
TRBV6-1	TRBJ1-2	.	.	CASSEMGGYGYTF	TGTGCCAGCAGTGAGATGGGGGGCTACGGCTACACCTTC
TRBV19	TRBJ2-7	TRBD1	.	CASSYAQGGSEQYF	TGTGCCAGTAGTTATGCACAGGGGGGAAGCGAGCAGTACTTC
TRBV2	TRBJ2-1	TRBD2	.	CASSSGAGVYNEQFF	TGTGCCAGCAGTAGTGGGGCGGGGGTGTACAATGAGCAGTTCTTC
TRBV10-3	TRBJ1-6	.	few	CAIRETGTYNSPLHF	TGTGCCATCAGAGAGACAGGAACCTATAATTCACCCCTCCACTTT
TRBV5-6	TRBJ1-1	TRBD1	.	CASTRQGNTEAFF	TGTGCCAGCACCCGACAGGGGAACACTGAAGCTTTCTTT
TRBV9	TRBJ2-1	TRBD2	.	CASSARGSSYNEQFF	TGTGCCAGCAGCGCGCGGGGGAGCTCCTACAATGAGCAGTTCTTC
TRBV10-3	TRBJ2-1	TRBD1	.	CAISESTGMVSEQFF	TGTGCCATCAGTGAGTCGACAGGGATGGTGAGTGAGCAGTTCTTC
TRBV5-6	TRBJ1-4	TRBD1	.	CASTQGVFPNEKLFF	TGTGCCAGCACTCAGGGGGTTTTTCCTAATGAAAAACTGTTTTTT
TRBV19	TRBJ1-5	.	.	CASSIRPPQMNQPQHF	TGTGCCAGTAGTATACGCCCCCCCCAGATGAATCAGCCCCAGCATTTT
TRBV5-1	TRBJ2-2	.	.	CATPKGGGASNTGELFF	TGCGCCACCCCAAAAGGAGGAGGGGCGTCGAACACCGGGGAGCTGTTTTTT
TRBV19	TRBJ1-1	.	.	CASSPVSRNTEAFF	TGTGCCAGTAGTCCAGTCTCGAGGAACACTGAAGCTTTCTTT
TRBV28	TRBJ1-1	.	once	CAIREERTEAFF	TGTGCCATCAGGGAGGAACGTACTGAAGCTTTCTTT
TRBV6-5	TRBJ1-1	.	.	CASSTGHVAFF	TGTGCCAGCAGCACCGGACACGTGGCTTTCTTT
TRBV29-1	TRBJ1-4	TRBD1	.	CSVVGQGSEKLFF	TGCAGCGTTGTGGGACAGGGGAGTGAAAAACTGTTTTTT
TRBV28	TRBJ2-7	.	.	CASSFSAYEQYF	TGTGCCAGCAGTTTCAGCGCCTACGAGCAGTACTTC
TRBV7-6	TRBJ1-6	TRBD1	.	CASSIGTGDSNSPLHF	TGTGCCAGCAGCATCGGGACAGGGGATTCTAATTCACCCCTCCACTTT
TRBV6-2/TRBV6-3	TRBJ1-1	.	.	CASSYSEGEAFF	TGTGCCAGCAGTTACTCGGAGGGAGAAGCTTTCTTT
TRBV7-8	TRBJ1-6	TRBD1	once	CASSQSRTGDSPLHF	TGTGCCAGCAGCCAATCACGGACAGGGGATTCACCCCTCCACTTT
TRBV15	TRBJ1-2	.	few	CATSPRFDYGYTF	TGTGCCACCAGCCCCCGGTTTGATTATGGCTACACCTTC
TRBV3-1/TRBV3-2	TRBJ2-1	.	.	CASSPGNEQFF	TGTGCCAGCAGCCCGGGCAATGAGCAGTTCTTC
TRBV18	TRBJ2-1	TRBD2	.	CASSPQSGTYNEQFF	TGTGCCAGCTCACCGCAAAGCGGGACCTACAATGAGCAGTTCTTC